A selection of T cell receptor beta chains follows, all from one sample in a study of OX40 agonist ivuxolimab in advanced cancers. Sequenced by immunoSEQ multiplex PCR; TCRdb stores in-frame clones only, minus some. The sample lists roughly 70,000 clones, around 86% occurring once. Sequences were derived from CD4+ or CD8+ T cells sorted from blood, sampled in a trial of the OX40 agonist ivuxolimab. The source of these receptors is an adult with an advanced solid tumor such as melanoma, head and neck, liver or kidney cancer. CDR3s include the opening cysteine and the closing phenylalanine or tryptophan. Fields, in order: CDR3 length, V gene, J gene, clone size, D gene, CDR3 DNA, CDR3 protein. The D gene is left open where the match is weak. A row's size may be missing; if present it is once, few, many or a size class.

16	TRBV11-2	TRBJ1-5	NA	NA	TGTGCCAGCAGCTTAGGATACGGGGCTTTTAATCAGCCCCAGCATTTT	CASSLGYGAFNQPQHF
14	TRBV5-5	TRBJ1-6	once	NA	TGTGCCAGCAGCTTGACAGGAGACAATTCACCCCTCCACTTT	CASSLTGDNSPLHF
16	TRBV11-2	TRBJ2-5	NA	TRBD2	TGTGCCAGCAGCCGAGGACTAGCGGGGGGACAAGAGACCCAGTACTTC	CASSRGLAGGQETQYF
14	TRBV2	TRBJ2-5	few	NA	TGTGCCAGCAGTGGGGCTAGGTTTTTGGAGACCCAGTACTTC	CASSGARFLETQYF
13	TRBV2	TRBJ1-6	NA	NA	TGTGCCAGCCATGGGCTGAGGTTCTCACCCCTCCACTTT	CASHGLRFSPLHF
12	TRBV28	TRBJ1-2	NA	NA	TGTGCCAGCAGTTCCCGGACAGATGGCTACACCTTC	CASSSRTDGYTF
16	TRBV19	TRBJ2-1	NA	NA	TGTGCCAGTAGTCGCTCAGGAGGGGGAGACAGCAATGAGCAGTTCTTC	CASSRSGGGDSNEQFF
15	TRBV19	TRBJ1-6	NA	TRBD1	TGTGCCAGTAGTATACAGGGGGACTCGGATTCACCCCTCCACTTT	CASSIQGDSDSPLHF
15	TRBV5-5	TRBJ2-1	NA	TRBD1	TGTGCCAGCGGATGGGACAGCAGCTCCTACAATGAGCAGTTCTTC	CASGWDSSSYNEQFF
17	TRBV19	TRBJ1-1	NA	TRBD1	TGTGCCAGTAGTATTTTTGGGGGAAACAGGGGCGGCACTGAAGCTTTCTTT	CASSIFGGNRGGTEAFF
17	TRBV5-1	TRBJ2-2	few	NA	TGCGCCAGCAGCTTCTCTATTGACTCTTTCCGAGCCGGGGAGCTGTTTTTT	CASSFSIDSFRAGELFF
13	TRBV5-1	TRBJ1-5	NA	NA	TGCGCCAGCAGCTATGGAGAGGGCCGGCCCCAGCATTTT	CASSYGEGRPQHF
16	TRBV5-6	TRBJ1-2	NA	TRBD1	TGTGCCAGCAGCGGCCCGGGACAGGGAATCACTTATGGCTACACCTTC	CASSGPGQGITYGYTF
15	TRBV11-2	TRBJ1-4	NA	TRBD1	TGTGCCAGCAGCTTAGGAGGGACAGTTAATGAAAAACTGTTTTTT	CASSLGGTVNEKLFF
15	TRBV28	TRBJ2-7	NA	TRBD1	TGTGCCAGCAGTTCTATACAGGGGAAGTACTACGAGCAGTACTTC	CASSSIQGKYYEQYF
17	TRBV2	TRBJ2-7	NA	NA	TGTGCCAGCAGTGCGAAGATAGTCTTAAGGGAAGGGTACGAGCAGTACTTC	CASSAKIVLREGYEQYF
14	TRBV6-1	TRBJ1-1	many	NA	TGTGCCAGCAGATTCGGGGGCATGAACACTGAAGCTTTCTTT	CASRFGGMNTEAFF
16	TRBV18	TRBJ1-1	NA	NA	TGTGCCAGCTCACCAGGTCTCAGGGAGTGGAACACTGAAGCTTTCTTT	CASSPGLREWNTEAFF
16	TRBV13	TRBJ1-4	NA	TRBD1	TGTGCCAGCAGCTCACTAAAGACAGGGCTGAATGAAAAACTGTTTTTT	CASSSLKTGLNEKLFF
16	TRBV27	TRBJ2-5	NA	NA	TGTGCCAGCAGCCCTCAGCTAGCGACAGTTCGGGAGACCCAGTACTTC	CASSPQLATVRETQYF